This T cell receptor beta chain was found in a study of regulatory T cells in long-lasting Graves disease (dated by TCRdb to about 2021). Notes on the research overall: To count as having persistent Graves' disease, a patient had to have received antithyroid drug treatment for over 5 years with TSH receptor autoantibodies remaining persistently positive. Peripheral blood TCR sequencing and RNA sequencing compared persistent Graves' disease patients with newly diagnosed Graves' disease patients. The study was conducted in China and was registered as a clinical trial. A total of about 35 samples underwent TCR sequencing, from around 13 patients with persistent Graves' disease and 20 or so patients with newly diagnosed Graves' disease. Antithyroid drugs had been taken for about 10.3 years on average by persistent Graves' disease patients in the clinical cohort. Findings and caveats that apply to the study as a whole: As a limitation, the authors acknowledged that the small sample size may reduce accuracy. Lower TCR Shannon entropy and fewer highly expanded clones were observed in persistent Graves' disease patients than in newly diagnosed patients, which suggested clonal expansion. Preferential use of TRBV28, TRBJ1-2 and TRBJ2-5 was observed in persistent disease, whereas TRBV20-1 and TRBJ2-1 were favored in newly diagnosed disease. A larger number of public clonotypes was shared among persistent patients (more than 2,500) than among newly diagnosed patients (about 990). Only peripheral blood was studied, because thyroid tissue, the primary lesion, was inaccessible. Only the TCR beta chain was sequenced and analyzed.

At least ten counts were recorded for this clonotype. Its antigen specificity is not known. The input lacks base qualities; no much larger clone sits a single base away. Per the publication, the time point label means: persistent/refractory GD, antithyroid drugs over 5 years with positive TRAb. For both TCR sequencing and RNA sequencing, RNA was extracted from PBMCs in TRIzol. The diagnosis of Graves' disease followed American Thyroid Association guidelines. Recruitment of patients was carried out at an endocrinology department in Xi'an, China. Each patient gave approximately 9.7 milliliters of peripheral blood, collected in an EDTA anticoagulant tube. Ficoll Paque Plus density gradient separation was used to isolate PBMCs, and no additional T cell sorting was done. RNA quality was checked with an Agilent 2100 Bioanalyzer and agarose gel, and concentration with a NanoDrop 2000. The library was generated by multiplex PCR. This sample was sequenced with an Illumina HiSeq 4000. TCR beta libraries were built with iRepertoire HTBI primers and Arm-PCR amplification of CDR3 regions. Gel purification was performed on PCR products prior to sequencing. Per the source publication's procedure: Gene usage analysis of CDR3 amino acid clonotypes used the approximately 56 TRBV and around 14 TRBJ segments found across samples. Filtered high-quality paired reads were merged into contigs using COPE and FqMerger. BLAST was used to align contigs to IMGT TRBV, TRBD and TRBJ reference genes, with CDR3 defined following IMGT. Any clonotype with a frequency above 0.1% was classified as a highly expanded clone. Shannon entropy served as the measure of repertoire diversity, while the Gini coefficient captured V-J evenness. A clonotype found in more than one individual was treated as public. TCRdb cleaned the public reads at Q25 with fastp, built clones with MiXCR and kept in-frame beta chains. Identical CDR3 protein sequences are pooled into one entry, listed with their most common genes and DNA. TCRdb assigned the V and J calls; the authors' analysis was not used. The sample table shows fewer than 450,000 distinct CDR3 sequences, and less than 25% are seen once. The ten biggest clones cover less than 25% of the sample.

The germline V end is reduced by 6 bases and the J end by 1 base; junction bases left unmatched: 7. From cysteine to phenylalanine, the CDR3 is 14 amino acids long. The only DNA kept is the CDR3, 42 bases in frame from the first base. CDR1 and CDR2 are read off the germline V gene (reference sequence) as DFQATT and SNEGSKA. Sample: peripheral blood mononuclear cells (PBMCs), taken when the disease was refractory, from a patient treated with antithyroid drugs. The clonotype was recovered from a female donor with Graves disease. Recombination connected TRBV20-1 to TRBJ1-1, with 8 bases in between that match TRBD1. The CDR3 region: CSATRDRSNTEAFF. At the DNA level, the sequence is TGCAGTGCCACGAGGGACAGGTCGAACACTGAAGCTTTCTTT.